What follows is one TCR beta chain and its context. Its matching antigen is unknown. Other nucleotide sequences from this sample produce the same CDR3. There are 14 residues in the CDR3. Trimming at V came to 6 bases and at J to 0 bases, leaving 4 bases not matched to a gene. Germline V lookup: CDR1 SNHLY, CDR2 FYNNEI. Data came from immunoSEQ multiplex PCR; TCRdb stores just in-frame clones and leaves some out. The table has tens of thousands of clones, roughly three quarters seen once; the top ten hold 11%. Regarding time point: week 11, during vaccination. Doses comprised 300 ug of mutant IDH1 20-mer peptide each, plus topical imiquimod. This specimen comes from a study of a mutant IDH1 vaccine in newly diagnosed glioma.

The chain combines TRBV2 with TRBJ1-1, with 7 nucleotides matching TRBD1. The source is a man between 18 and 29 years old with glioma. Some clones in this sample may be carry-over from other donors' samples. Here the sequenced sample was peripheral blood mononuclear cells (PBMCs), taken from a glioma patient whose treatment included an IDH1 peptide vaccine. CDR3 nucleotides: TGTGCCAGCAGCGCTGACAGGGTGAACACTGAAGCTTTCTTT. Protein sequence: CASSADRVNTEAFF.